Shown below are 8 T cell receptor beta chains from a single sample sequenced in a study of response to subunit inactivated influenza vaccine. TCRdb reanalysed the RT-PCR reads using MiXCR and keeps one entry per CDR3 protein. The profile shows roughly 650,000 distinct CDR3 sequences, about 15% of them singletons. Sample: PBMCs from blood, taken less than 15 days before vaccination. These receptors came from a man aged 45 to 65 who received an inactivated influenza vaccine.

This clonotype appeared a few times. This chain links TRBV27 with TRBJ1-4, with D maybe TRBD1 (5 bases). Trimming took 5 bases from V and 7 from J, leaving 14 bases between them. The length of the CDR3 is 14 residues. The germline V gene has CDR1 MNHEY and CDR2 SMNVEV (reference sequence). The CDR3 loop reads CASSPAGGGEKLFF. CDR3 nucleotide sequence: TGTGCCAGCAGTCCCGCGGGGGGGGGTGAAAAACTGTTTTTT.

This clonotype has just a few counts. This chain uses TRBV9 with TRBJ1-5; TRBD1 aligns across 8 bases. The CDR3 is 14 residues long. The germline V gene has CDR1 SGDLS and CDR2 YYNGEE. Trimming took 4 bases from V and 6 from J; bases not matched to a gene: 6. The CDR3: CASSPRQGIQPQHF. CDR3 nucleotide sequence: TGTGCCAGCAGCCCTCGACAGGGGATTCAGCCCCAGCATTTT.

This clonotype was seen many times. The rearrangement joins TRBV27 to TRBJ2-4; a possible D gene is TRBD2 (6 bases). Germline V CDR1 and CDR2: MNHEY, SMNVEV (reference sequence). Trimming left V 2 bases short and J 5 bases short, with 10 bases between. The length of the CDR3 is 14 residues. The CDR3 DNA sequence: TGTGCCAGCAGTTTAACGGGAGTTGAAAACATTCAGTACTTC. Translated: CASSLTGVENIQYF.

This chain connects TRBV25-1 to TRBJ2-3; D is unresolved. This CDR3 is 11 amino acids long. With 5 bases removed from V and 8 bases from J, the gap between germline ends came to 8 bases. Germline-derived CDR1 and CDR2 are MGHDK and SYGVNS. The CDR3 spells CASSHIGTQYF. CDR3 coding DNA: TGTGCCAGCAGTCACATCGGTACGCAGTATTTT.

This chain uses TRBV5-1 with TRBJ2-7; a possible D gene is TRBD1 (5 bases). This CDR3 has 14 amino acids. CDR1 and CDR2 (germline): SGHRS, YFSETQ. The V gene lost 4 bases and the J gene lost 3 bases, with 14 bases spanning the gap. For the CDR3, the DNA is TGCGCCAGCAGCCAAACAGGACACTTCTACGAGCAGTACTTC. Its translation: CASSQTGHFYEQYF. The whole variable domain, filled in from reference TRBV5-1 and TRBJ2-7, reads KAGVTQTPRYLIKTRGQQVTLSCSPISGHRSVSWYQQTPGQGLQFLFEYFSETQRNKGNFPGRFSGRQFSNSRSEMNVSTLELGDSALYLCASSQTGHFYEQYFGPGTRLTVT.

This clonotype was found a few times. The chain carries TRBV25-1 and TRBJ1-2; tentative D call: TRBD1 (6 bases). The ends were cut back, 4 bases at V and 6 bases at J, with 24 bases in the middle. CDR1 is MGHDK, CDR2 SYGVNS, per germline. The CDR3 loop spans 17 amino acids. The CDR3 DNA is TGTGCCAGCAGTGGGACCCCCTCGACAGGAAGGAGTCATGGCTACACCTTC. Residues: CASSGTPSTGRSHGYTF.

Only a few counts were recorded for this clonotype. The chain combines TRBV4-1 with TRBJ2-2, with TRBD1 matching 7 bases. The germline V gene has CDR1 MGHRA and CDR2 YSYEKL. This CDR3 is 16 amino acids long. V lost 2 bases and J lost 3; bases outside the gene matches: 6. The CDR3: CASSQPQGVDTGELFF. The DNA of the CDR3 is TGCGCCAGCAGCCAACCCCAGGGGGTCGACACCGGGGAGCTGTTTTTT.

The V gene is TRBV9, the J gene TRBJ2-1; D gene ambiguous. CDR3 length: 14 amino acids. V lost 0 bases and J lost 6, with 10 bases in between. Germline V CDR1 and CDR2: SGDLS, YYNGEE. CDR3 DNA: TGTGCCAGCAGCGTAGGGCGGTGGGGCAATGAGCAGTTCTTC. Translating it yields CASSVGRWGNEQFF.